What follows are 18 T cell receptor beta chains derived from one specimen sequenced in a study of T-cell reconstitution after alpha-beta-depleted transplantation in children. TCRbeta library construction was performed incorporating unique molecular identifiers. A single record per CDR3 protein comes from TCRdb applying MiXCR to the PCR reads. The top ten clones hold 3.8% of a sample with about 400,000 distinct CDR3 sequences, around 21% of them seen once. Sequenced here: PBMCs from the stem cell graft donor, sampled from the stem cell graft. The receptors originated from a human donor who donated a stem cell graft to a child with acute myeloid leukemia.

This sequence joins TRBV5-1 and TRBJ1-1; D not resolved. Germline CDR1 and CDR2: SGHRS and YFSETQ. The CDR3 loop spans 14 amino acids. Trimming removed 0 bases from V and 5 bases from J, with 11 bases in between. CDR3 in amino acids: CASSLAPEATEAFF. CDR3 nucleotides: TGCGCCAGCAGCTTGGCCCCGGAGGCGACTGAAGCTTTCTTT.

J is TRBJ2-3 and V is TRBV24-1; TRBD2 aligns across 8 bases. The CDR3 covers 14 residues. The V gene end was trimmed by 8 bases and the J gene end by 2 bases; junction bases not matched to a gene: 5. Germline V gene data show CDR1 as KGHDR and CDR2 as SFDVKD. CDR3 region: CATTGGGNTDTQYF. CDR3 coding DNA: TGTGCCACCACGGGAGGGGGGAACACAGATACGCAGTATTTT.

V is TRBV6-5 and J is TRBJ1-4; unclear D gene. The CDR3 runs to 11 residues. Germline CDR1 and CDR2: MNHEY and SVGAGI. V gave up 7 bases and J gave up 7 bases, with 7 bases separating them. CDR3 in DNA: TGTGCCAGCATTACGCGTGAAAAACTGTTTTTT. This translates into CASITREKLFF.

This clonotype was detected a few times. This chain joins TRBV15 and TRBJ2-2, with D possibly being TRBD2 (5 bases). Germline V CDR1 and CDR2: LNHNV, YYDKDF (reference sequence). The CDR3 is 16 residues long. V lost 5 bases and J lost 3, with 16 bases in between. The CDR3: CATSSSREPHTGELFF. In nucleotides, the CDR3 is TGTGCCACCAGCTCAAGCCGGGAACCACACACCGGGGAGCTGTTTTTT. The complete variable domain, with remaining parts taken from reference TRBV15 and TRBJ2-2, reads DAMVIQNPRYQVTQFGKPVTLSCSQTLNHNVMYWYQQKSSQAPKLLFHYYDKDFNNEADTPDNFQSRRPNTSFCFLDIRSPGLGDTAMYLCATSSSREPHTGELFFGEGSRLTVL.

This clonotype was detected ten times or more. V gene TRBV12-3 or TRBV12-4 combines with J gene TRBJ1-2; 10 bases map to TRBD1. CDR3 size: 12 residues. Trimming at V came to 8 bases and at J to 4 bases, leaving 1 base not matched to a gene. CDR3 sequence (DNA): TGTGCCAGCGGGGACAGGGGCTATGGCTACACCTTC. Translation: CASGDRGYGYTF.

This chain connects TRBV12-3 or TRBV12-4 to TRBJ2-7; D may be TRBD2 (5 bases). Trimming took 4 bases from V and 4 from J, leaving 17 bases between them. The CDR3 length is 15 residues. The CDR3 sequence: CASSSLKGEWYEQYF. Written as DNA, the CDR3 is TGTGCCAGCAGTTCCCTAAAGGGAGAATGGTACGAGCAGTACTTC.

This chain connects TRBV24-1 to TRBJ2-1, with 7 bases matching TRBD1. Germline loops: CDR1 KGHDR, CDR2 SFDVKD. The CDR3 is 14 amino acids. The V and J ends lost 7 bases and 7 bases, in that order; junction bases with no gene match: 9. The CDR3 loop reads CATSDKQGSNEQFF. The CDR3, as DNA: TGTGCCACCAGCGATAAACAGGGGTCGAATGAGCAGTTCTTC.

The rearrangement links TRBV28 to TRBJ2-7; TRBD2 might be the D (6 bases). This CDR3 comprises 12 residues. V was pared by 7 bases and J by 4 bases, with 11 bases between. CDR1 is MDHEN, CDR2 SYDVKM, per germline. The CDR3 region has the DNA TGTGCCAGCAATCGTCGGGGGTACGAGCAGTACTTC. Its translation is CASNRRGYEQYF.

This clonotype was seen ten or more times. The chain links TRBV10-3 to TRBJ2-1; 13 bases are a match to TRBD2. The CDR3 has 16 residues. Trimming at V came to 4 bases and at J to 6 bases, leaving 6 bases not matched to a gene. Germline V gene sequence: CDR1 ENHRY, CDR2 SYGVKD. CDR3 bases: TGTGCCATCAGTGCCCGGACTAGCGGGAGTGTCAATGAGCAGTTCTTC. Protein sequence: CAISARTSGSVNEQFF.

This clonotype turned up a few times. The rearrangement uses TRBV5-5 and TRBJ2-5, with TRBD1 matching 9 bases. Per germline, CDR1 SGHKS and CDR2 YYEKEE (reference sequence). Trimming cost V 3 bases and J 6 bases; bases outside gene matches: 6. There are 14 residues in the CDR3. CDR3 nucleotide sequence: TGTGCCAGCAGCTCGCTACAGGGGGCGAAGACCCAGTACTTC. It is translated as CASSSLQGAKTQYF. Full variable domain (missing parts from reference TRBV5-5 and TRBJ2-5): DAGVTQSPTHLIKTRGQQVTLRCSPISGHKSVSWYQQVLGQGPQFIFQYYEKEERGRGNFPDRFSARQFPNYSSELNVNALLLGDSALYLCASSSLQGAKTQYFGPGTRLLVL.

The table lists this clonotype with many counts. This chain links TRBV20-1 with TRBJ2-7; perhaps TRBD1 as D (5 bases). The V gene lost 3 bases and the J gene lost 2 bases, with 11 bases spanning the gap. The CDR3 spans 13 residues. Germline CDR1 and CDR2: DFQATT and SNEGSKA (reference sequence). In DNA, the CDR3 is TGCAGTGCTAGTAACAGGTCAACCTACGAGCAGTACTTC. Translated, it gives CSASNRSTYEQYF.

Comments on this clonotype: A clone one base away is much larger, so this may be a read error. The genes are TRBV29-1 and TRBJ1-1; D ambiguous. The CDR3 length is 14 residues. CDR1 is SQVTM and CDR2 is ANQGSEA in the germline V gene. As DNA, the CDR3 is TGCAGCGCTCTTGACTGGAGCGCGAACACTGAAGATTTCTTT. This sequence encodes CSALDWSANTEDFF.

Turning to this clonotype: It may be a read error: a sequence one base away is much more abundant. V usage is TRBV6-5 and J usage is TRBJ2-7; 8 bases map to TRBD2. CDR3 length equals 14 residues. CDR1 and CDR2 from the germline V gene are MNHEY and SVGAGI. V lost 2 bases, J lost 2 bases, and 2 bases stayed unmatched. CDR3 DNA sequence: TGTGCCAGCAGTTACGGGACTAGTCCCTACGAGCAGTACTTC. Encoded protein: CASSYGTSPYEQYF.

The chain combines TRBV20-1 with TRBJ2-2; TRBD2 matches 10 bases. Trimming removed 4 bases from V and 1 base from J; junction bases left unmatched: 12. This CDR3 has 18 residues. CDR1 DFQATT and CDR2 SNEGSKA come from the germline V gene (reference sequence). CDR3 loop: CSAILPGLALKNTGELFF. The CDR3 DNA reads TGCAGTGCTATATTACCGGGACTAGCGCTTAAGAACACCGGGGAGCTGTTTTTT.

This clonotype was seen only a few times. The J gene is TRBJ1-1, the V gene TRBV9; D possibly corresponds to TRBD1 (5 bases). The length of the CDR3 is 14 residues. Per germline, CDR1 SGDLS and CDR2 YYNGEE. Deletions cut 0 bases from V and 4 bases from J, with 10 bases between. DNA for the CDR3: TGTGCCAGCAGCGTAGTAGGGGCGTTCACTGAAGCTTTCTTT. Its translation is CASSVVGAFTEAFF.

This clonotype was observed once. The rearrangement uses TRBV28 and TRBJ2-5; D is ambiguous. Germline V gene sequence: CDR1 MDHEN, CDR2 SYDVKM. This CDR3 is 14 amino acids long. V dropped 6 bases and J dropped 3 bases, with 14 bases sitting between them. The CDR3 protein is CASRPGGPKETQYF. CDR3 sequence (DNA): TGTGCCAGCAGGCCCGGTGGCCCTAAAGAGACCCAGTACTTC.

The chain combines TRBV4-1 with TRBJ2-7, with D possibly matching TRBD2 (5 bases). The V end was cut by 3 bases, the J end by 4 bases, with 13 bases between. The CDR3 length is 14 residues. Looked up from germline, CDR1 is MGHRA and CDR2 is YSYEKL. The CDR3 spells CASSQWEIGYEQYF. In DNA, the CDR3 is TGCGCCAGCAGCCAGTGGGAGATTGGGTACGAGCAGTACTTC.

This chain joins TRBV10-2 and TRBJ2-2, with unresolved D. There are 15 residues in the CDR3. The germline gives CDR1 WSHSY, CDR2 SAAADI. Trimming cost V 1 base and J 1 base, with 7 bases left between them. CDR3 in DNA: TGCGCCAGCAGTGAGTTACAGATGAACACCGGGGAGCTGTTTTTT. Translating it yields CASSELQMNTGELFF.